The 19 T cell receptor beta chains given below trace back to one sample, sequenced in a study of lymphopenia after photon versus proton radiotherapy. TCRdb keeps only in-frame clones here, not all; method: immunoSEQ multiplex PCR. The data contain about 70,000 clones, under 95% of them seen just once; the ten biggest clones take up over 2%. The input for sequencing was peripheral blood, taken from a patient treated with photon-based radiotherapy. The receptors were gathered from a woman between 40 and 50 years old with cholangiocarcinoma.

The chain joins TRBV28 to TRBJ2-7, with 13 bases aligning to TRBD2. The V gene end was trimmed by 5 bases and the J gene end by 5 bases; junction bases not matched to a gene: 6. Looked up from germline, CDR1 is MDHEN and CDR2 is SYDVKM. This CDR3 comprises 15 residues. This CDR3 reads CASSLWTSGSDEQYF. The CDR3 DNA reads as TGTGCCAGCAGTCTGTGGACTAGCGGGAGCGACGAGCAGTACTTC.

The chain is built from TRBV30 and TRBJ2-1; no reliable D call. From germline, CDR1 is GTSNPN and CDR2 SVGIG (reference sequence). The CDR3 length is 11 residues. Trimming pared 4 bases from V and 5 bases from J, leaving 6 bases between. This CDR3 reads CAWTADNEQFF. DNA for the CDR3: TGTGCCTGGACCGCGGACAATGAGCAGTTCTTC.

The rearrangement joins TRBV2 to TRBJ2-1, with no clear D. Germline V gene sequence: CDR1 SNHLY, CDR2 FYNNEI. This CDR3 is 14 amino acids long. Trimming left V 8 bases short and J 4 bases short, with 15 bases between. The CDR3 DNA reads TGTGCCAGCCTTCTGAGGCTAGTGTACAATGAGCAGTTCTTC. It translates to CASLLRLVYNEQFF. The whole variable domain, remainder taken from reference TRBV2 and TRBJ2-1, is EPEVTQTPSHQVTQMGQEVILRCVPISNHLYFYWYRQILGQKVEFLVSFYNNEISEKSEIFDDQFSVERPDGSNFTLKIRSTKLEDSAMYFCASLLRLVYNEQFFGPGTRLTVL.

V is TRBV7-8 and J is TRBJ2-3, with 12 bases lining up with TRBD2. The V segment lost 4 bases and the J segment 2 bases; nucleotides outside the gene matches: 7. The length of the CDR3 is 17 residues. Germline CDR1 SGHVS, CDR2 FQNEAQ. The CDR3 reads CASSSARLAGVTDTQYF. For the CDR3, the DNA is TGTGCCAGCAGCTCCGCTAGACTAGCGGGAGTCACAGATACGCAGTATTTT.

The chain combines TRBV6-6 with TRBJ1-1; possible D gene TRBD1, 5 bases. Germline V gene sequence: CDR1 MNHNY, CDR2 SVGAGI (reference sequence). With 6 bases removed from V and 3 bases from J, the gap between germline ends came to 11 bases. This CDR3 region has 13 residues. In DNA form, the CDR3 reads TGTGCCAGCAGCCGGGGCCGGGACACTGAAGCTTTCTTT. Translating it yields CASSRGRDTEAFF.

This rearrangement joins TRBV7-3 to TRBJ2-7, with 8 bases that match TRBD1. The CDR3 sequence is 15 residues long. The V gene's germline CDR1 is SGHTA and CDR2 FQGTGA. The trim removed 5 bases at V and 0 bases at J, leaving 6 bases unmatched. The CDR3 here is CASSTTGERSYEQYF. The CDR3 coding sequence is TGTGCCAGCAGCACGACAGGGGAACGCTCCTACGAGCAGTACTTC.

The chain recombines TRBV19 with TRBJ1-5; no clear D gene. CDR1 and CDR2 from the germline V gene are LNHDA and SQIVND (reference sequence). V was shortened by 1 base and J by 1 base, with 11 bases between the two germline ends. This CDR3 has 16 residues. The CDR3 coding sequence is TGTGCCAGTAGTATAGCTCCCGGCATAAGCAATCAGCCCCAGCATTTT. This translates into CASSIAPGISNQPQHF.

This clone appeared a single time. The rearrangement uses TRBV6-5 and TRBJ2-7, with 8 bases fitting TRBD2. Germline values: CDR1 MNHEY, CDR2 SVGAGI. V lost 8 bases and J lost 6; bases outside the gene matches: 6. The CDR3 runs to 12 residues. In DNA form, the CDR3 reads TGTGCCAGCGGCGGGGGGATCGTCGAGCAGTACTTC. Translating gives CASGGGIVEQYF.

The rearrangement links TRBV30 to TRBJ1-1; weak D call: TRBD1 (5 bases). V gave up 1 base and J gave up 7 bases, with 16 bases separating them. Germline V gene sequence: CDR1 GTSNPN, CDR2 SVGIG (reference sequence). This CDR3 region has 14 residues. CDR3 amino acids: CAWSAGTGAFEAFF. The DNA for the CDR3 is TGTGCCTGGAGTGCCGGGACGGGTGCGTTTGAAGCTTTCTTT.

This chain joins TRBV15 and TRBJ1-4; D gene ambiguous. The CDR3 extends over 15 amino acids. Per germline, CDR1 LNHNV and CDR2 YYDKDF (reference sequence). V was pared by 1 base and J by 6 bases, with 12 bases between. CDR3 sequence reads: CATSRAAGGHEKLFF. DNA for the CDR3: TGTGCCACCAGCAGAGCTGCGGGCGGACATGAAAAACTGTTTTTT.

Written as DNA, the CDR3 is TGTGCCAGCAGCGTAGGGCCCGGGGGGCGCGACCTGGTTACTGAAGCTTTCTTT. This codes for CASSVGPGGRDLVTEAFF. The chain is built from TRBV9 and TRBJ1-1; a possible D gene is TRBD1 (6 bases). Germline V gene data show CDR1 as SGDLS and CDR2 as YYNGEE. Trimming pared 0 bases from V and 5 bases from J, leaving 23 bases between. The CDR3 has 18 amino acids.

Only a few counts were recorded for this clone. The V gene is TRBV4-2, the J gene TRBJ2-1; D remains ambiguous. The V gene lost 0 bases and the J gene lost 7 bases, with 7 bases spanning the gap. The V gene's germline CDR1 is LGHNA and CDR2 YNFKEQ. This CDR3 is 13 amino acids long. Here the CDR3 DNA reads TGTGCCAGCAGCCAAGATCTGTGGAATGAGCAGTTCTTC. It encodes CASSQDLWNEQFF.

The chain couples TRBV9 to TRBJ1-1, with 8 bases lining up with TRBD1. With 0 bases clipped from V and 12 bases from J, the junction kept 13 bases outside the gene matches. The CDR3 length is 15 residues. Per the germline V gene, CDR1 is SGDLS and CDR2 is YYNGEE. The CDR3 DNA follows: TGTGCCAGCAGCGTAGCGGCAGGGGGCAATTCAGGGACTTTCTTT. Amino acid sequence: CASSVAAGGNSGTFF.

The chain links TRBV4-3 to TRBJ1-1; TRBD1 matches 8 bases. V was clipped by 1 base and J by 5 bases; unmatched bases: 6. The germline CDR1 and CDR2 sequences are LGHNA and YSLEER. The CDR3 loop spans 15 amino acids. The CDR3 spells CASSQAGQGRTEAFF. The CDR3 DNA sequence: TGCGCCAGCAGCCAAGCCGGACAGGGAAGAACTGAAGCTTTCTTT.

The chain combines TRBV6-1 with TRBJ1-2; TRBD1 matches 10 bases. The CDR3 totals 15 residues. CDR1 and CDR2 (germline): MNHNS, SASEGT. V shed 0 bases, J shed 8 bases, and the junction held 6 bases outside the gene matches. CDR3 sequence: CASSEARQGARGYTF. The CDR3 DNA is TGTGCCAGCAGTGAAGCCCGACAGGGGGCGCGGGGCTACACCTTC.

The V gene is TRBV5-4, the J gene TRBJ1-3; the D is unclear. V was pared by 2 bases and J by 2 bases, with 5 bases between. The CDR3 consists of 13 residues. From germline, CDR1 is SGHNT and CDR2 YYREEE (reference sequence). The CDR3: CASSFPAGNTIYF. The CDR3 bases are TGTGCCAGCAGCTTTCCCGCTGGAAACACCATATATTTT. Full variable domain (missing parts from reference TRBV5-4 and TRBJ1-3): ETGVTQSPTHLIKTRGQQVTLRCSSQSGHNTVSWYQQALGQGPQFIFQYYREEENGRGNFPPRFSGLQFPNYSSELNVNALELDDSALYLCASSFPAGNTIYFGEGSWLTVV.

The rearrangement links TRBV19 to TRBJ1-2, with D possibly matching TRBD1 (6 bases). Germline values: CDR1 LNHDA, CDR2 SQIVND (reference sequence). The CDR3 has 13 residues. Between the trimmed V and J ends, which lost 5 bases and 2 bases, there was a span of 9 bases. CDR3 nucleotides: TGTGCCAGTAGTTCCAGGGGAAACTATGGCTACACCTTC. Its translation is CASSSRGNYGYTF.

The J gene is TRBJ2-3, the V gene TRBV6-6, with 8 positions matching TRBD2. J was trimmed by 3 bases and V by 4 bases; bases with no gene match: 9. Germline CDR1 and CDR2: MNHNY and SVGAGI (reference sequence). This CDR3 spans 16 amino acids. CDR3 protein: CASSSRGAGVTDTQYF. DNA of the CDR3: TGTGCCAGCAGTTCTCGGGGAGCGGGGGTTACAGATACGCAGTATTTT.

This chain joins TRBV27 and TRBJ2-7; 10 bases match TRBD1. V gave up 4 bases and J gave up 5 bases; unmatched junction bases: 2. The V gene's germline CDR1 is MNHEY and CDR2 SMNVEV (reference sequence). This CDR3 contains 13 residues. This CDR3 reads CASSWTGGHEQYF. As DNA, the CDR3 is TGTGCCAGCAGTTGGACAGGGGGTCACGAGCAGTACTTC.